Below are 26 T cell receptor beta chains sequenced from a single sample in a study of cytomegalovirus exposure and HLA in healthy donors. PCR employed 60 Vbeta and 13 Jbeta primers. This table comes from immunoSEQ multiplex PCR, and its TCRdb copy is limited to in-frame clones, with some not included. In the table there are about 89,000 clones, 65% to 85% of which are singletons. Input material: PBMCs. These receptors all come from a man under 40 in good health and CMV-seronegative.

This clone has only one observation. The genes are TRBV19 and TRBJ2-7; 11 positions agree with TRBD2. With V trimmed by 6 bases and J by 3 bases, 4 bases remained unmatched. Germline V gives CDR1 LNHDA, CDR2 SQIVND (reference sequence). The CDR3 is 14 amino acids. CDR3 DNA sequence: TGTGCCAGTAGCAGACTAGCGGGGCTCTACGAGCAGTACTTC. Translation: CASSRLAGLYEQYF.

The chain combines TRBV7-9 with TRBJ1-1; TRBD1 matches 8 bases. Germline V lookup: CDR1 SEHNR, CDR2 FQNEAQ (reference sequence). With 7 bases clipped from V and 5 bases from J, the junction kept 6 bases outside the gene matches. CDR3 length equals 13 residues. CDR3 nucleotide sequence: TGTGCCAGCACCCCGACAGGGGAGACTGAAGCTTTCTTT. It translates to CASTPTGETEAFF.

The gene calls are TRBV5-5 and TRBJ1-6; D perhaps matches TRBD1 (5 bases). V shed 4 bases and J shed 9 bases, with 8 bases lying between them. The germline gives CDR1 SGHKS, CDR2 YYEKEE (reference sequence). This CDR3 contains 12 residues. The CDR3 region is CASSKDISPLHF. CDR3 nucleotide sequence: TGTGCCAGCAGCAAGGACATTTCACCCCTCCACTTT.

The chain is built from TRBV27 and TRBJ1-1; 12 bases agree with TRBD1. The CDR3 has 15 residues. Losses at the gene ends were 4 bases for V and 4 bases for J; bases not matched to a gene: 4. Germline V gene sequence: CDR1 MNHEY, CDR2 SMNVEV (reference sequence). CDR3 DNA: TGTGCCAGCAGTTGGGACAGGGGGCCCGGCACTGAAGCTTTCTTT. Protein product: CASSWDRGPGTEAFF.

This rearrangement joins TRBV10-3 to TRBJ2-7; no reliable D call. CDR3 length equals 13 residues. The V gene lost 4 bases and the J gene lost 0 bases, with 7 bases spanning the gap. The germline CDR1 and CDR2 sequences are ENHRY and SYGVKD. CDR3 loop: CAISAYASYEQYF. The CDR3 DNA reads TGTGCCATCAGTGCCTATGCCTCCTACGAGCAGTACTTC.

The chain combines TRBV19 with TRBJ1-5; unclear D gene. Per germline, CDR1 LNHDA and CDR2 SQIVND (reference sequence). The CDR3 spans 16 residues. Trimming took off 1 base at V and 1 base at J, with 11 bases between the two ends. The CDR3 DNA follows: TGTGCCAGTAGTATAGTGAGGGTGGCCAGCAATCAGCCCCAGCATTTT. This sequence encodes CASSIVRVASNQPQHF. The entire variable domain, with the rest obtained from reference TRBV19 and TRBJ1-5, is as follows: DGGITQSPKYLFRKEGQNVTLSCEQNLNHDAMYWYRQDPGQGLRLIYYSQIVNDFQKGDIAEGYSVSREKKESFPLTVTSAQKNPTAFYLCASSIVRVASNQPQHFGDGTRLSIL.

The CDR3 sequence: CASSLVGTGVYEQFF. CDR3 bases: TGTGCCAGCAGCTTAGTTGGGACAGGAGTGTATGAGCAGTTCTTC. The chain uses TRBV7-9 and TRBJ2-1, with TRBD1 matching 8 bases. The CDR3 has 15 residues. Trimming at V came to 1 base and at J to 8 bases, leaving 7 bases not matched to a gene. The germline V gene encodes CDR1 SEHNR and CDR2 FQNEAQ (reference sequence).

V and J are TRBV19 and TRBJ1-2, with D unresolved. CDR1 and CDR2 (germline): LNHDA, SQIVND (reference sequence). The CDR3 covers 15 residues. Deletions cut 3 bases from V and 4 bases from J, with 15 bases between. CDR3 in amino acids: CASSIGLENLYGYTF. CDR3 sequence (DNA): TGTGCCAGTAGTATCGGTCTAGAGAACCTCTATGGCTACACCTTC. Complete variable domain (other parts from reference TRBV19 and TRBJ1-2): DGGITQSPKYLFRKEGQNVTLSCEQNLNHDAMYWYRQDPGQGLRLIYYSQIVNDFQKGDIAEGYSVSREKKESFPLTVTSAQKNPTAFYLCASSIGLENLYGYTFGSGTRLTVV.

The chain uses TRBV5-1 and TRBJ1-2, with D possibly TRBD1 on 6 matching bases. Germline V gene data show CDR1 as SGHRS and CDR2 as YFSETQ. Between the trimmed V and J ends, which lost 3 bases and 6 bases, there was a span of 18 bases. This CDR3 comprises 15 residues. The CDR3 is CASSSLGGRGDGYTF. The CDR3 region has the DNA TGCGCCAGCAGCTCACTCGGCGGGAGGGGGGATGGCTACACCTTC.

V usage is TRBV9 and J usage is TRBJ1-2, with D unresolved. Trimming took off 4 bases at V and 4 bases at J, with 14 bases between the two ends. The CDR3 covers 14 residues. CDR1 and CDR2 (germline): SGDLS, YYNGEE. The CDR3 loop reads CASSSPTVRYGYTF. The CDR3, as DNA: TGTGCCAGCAGCTCCCCCACAGTGCGCTATGGCTACACCTTC.

Only a few counts were recorded for this clone. V is TRBV29-1 and J is TRBJ1-1; D may be TRBD1 (5 bases). The V end was cut by 3 bases, the J end by 5 bases, with 19 bases between. The CDR3 is 15 amino acids. From germline, CDR1 is SQVTM and CDR2 ANQGSEA. This CDR3 is CSVDSGVGRGTEAFF. CDR3 sequence (DNA): TGCAGCGTTGATTCGGGGGTCGGCCGCGGTACTGAAGCTTTCTTT.

This chain connects TRBV5-1 to TRBJ1-5; D call uncertain. Germline V gives CDR1 SGHRS, CDR2 YFSETQ. The germline V and J ends were trimmed by 0 bases and 1 base, with 8 bases remaining between them. This CDR3 comprises 15 residues. The CDR3 protein is CASSLDGGSNQPQHF. The DNA for the CDR3 is TGCGCCAGCAGCTTGGATGGAGGGAGCAATCAGCCCCAGCATTTT.

V usage is TRBV5-1 and J usage is TRBJ2-1; D remains ambiguous. The length of the CDR3 is 15 residues. V lost 6 bases, J lost 0 bases, and 13 bases lay in between. CDR1 SGHRS and CDR2 YFSETQ come from the germline V gene. The CDR3 sequence is CASNQDRSSYNEQFF. In DNA form, the CDR3 reads TGCGCCAGCAATCAGGATCGCAGCTCCTACAATGAGCAGTTCTTC.

V usage is TRBV27 and J usage is TRBJ2-7, with 9 bases aligning to TRBD1. The length of the CDR3 is 14 residues. V was clipped by 5 bases and J by 5 bases; unmatched bases: 7. Looked up from germline, CDR1 is MNHEY and CDR2 is SMNVEV (reference sequence). The CDR3, as DNA: TGTGCCAGCAGTCCCGGGACAGGGAGCAACGAGCAGTACTTC. It translates to CASSPGTGSNEQYF.

The chain uses TRBV9 and TRBJ1-5; 9 nucleotides align to TRBD1. With V trimmed by 4 bases and J by 7 bases, 6 bases remained unmatched. The CDR3 consists of 14 residues. Germline V gives CDR1 SGDLS, CDR2 YYNGEE. DNA of the CDR3: TGTGCCAGCAGCATGGGACAGGGTGGCCAGCCCCAGCATTTT. It specifies CASSMGQGGQPQHF.

This clone was picked up a small number of times. The chain couples TRBV2 to TRBJ1-6, with D tentatively TRBD1 (5 bases). Germline-derived CDR1 and CDR2 are SNHLY and FYNNEI. The CDR3 has 16 residues. V lost 4 bases and J lost 2, with 12 bases in between. The CDR3 sequence: CASSGSRVAYNSPLHF. DNA of the CDR3: TGTGCCAGCAGTGGATCCAGGGTGGCCTATAATTCACCCCTCCACTTT.

The chain uses TRBV28 and TRBJ1-6; TRBD1 agrees at 7 bases. Trimming cost V 6 bases and J 7 bases; bases outside gene matches: 15. CDR1 is MDHEN, CDR2 SYDVKM, per germline. The CDR3 length is 17 residues. CDR3 in DNA: TGTGCCAGCAGCCCACATAGGGGCGGGACAGCGAATTCACCCCTCCACTTT. Residues: CASSPHRGGTANSPLHF.

V gene TRBV5-1 combines with J gene TRBJ2-7, with 7 bases aligning to TRBD1. J gave up 1 base and V 4 bases, and 5 bases lay outside the gene matches. This CDR3 spans 14 amino acids. CDR1 SGHRS and CDR2 YFSETQ come from the germline V gene. Here the CDR3 DNA reads TGCGCCAGCAGCCTGGGACAGCTATCCTACGAGCAGTACTTC. This sequence encodes CASSLGQLSYEQYF.

This chain links TRBV5-1 with TRBJ1-1, with TRBD1 identical over 9 bases. J lost 6 bases, V lost 4 bases, and 13 bases had no gene match. The germline V gene encodes CDR1 SGHRS and CDR2 YFSETQ. CDR3 length: 16 residues. CDR3 sequence reads: CASSPITGGAVPEAFF. The CDR3 region has the DNA TGCGCCAGCAGCCCGATTACAGGGGGCGCGGTCCCTGAAGCTTTCTTT.

The chain couples TRBV15 to TRBJ2-5, with a possible D match to TRBD1 (5 bases). The V gene's germline CDR1 is LNHNV and CDR2 YYDKDF (reference sequence). Trimming cost V 0 bases and J 0 bases, with 14 bases left between them. This CDR3 is 17 amino acids long. As DNA, the CDR3 is TGTGCCACCAGCAGAGAAATCTACTCCAGGGACCAAGAGACCCAGTACTTC. Translation: CATSREIYSRDQETQYF.

The V and J genes are TRBV7-7 and TRBJ2-1, with D maybe TRBD1 (5 bases). Trimming cost V 5 bases and J 5 bases, with 10 bases left between them. Germline assignment: CDR1 SSHAT and CDR2 FNYEAQ (reference sequence). CDR3 size: 13 residues. CDR3 coding DNA: TGTGCCAGCAGCCGTGACAGTGACAATGAGCAGTTCTTC. Protein product: CASSRDSDNEQFF.

The V gene is TRBV7-9, the J gene TRBJ2-3; D call uncertain. The CDR3 sequence is 14 residues long. Trimming pared 2 bases from V and 7 bases from J, leaving 13 bases between. Germline assignment: CDR1 SEHNR and CDR2 FQNEAQ (reference sequence). DNA for the CDR3: TGTGCCAGCAGCTTAAGTTCCGGGTCCAATACGCAGTATTTT. Protein sequence: CASSLSSGSNTQYF.

The V call is TRBV27, the J call TRBJ1-6; D gene unclear. Germline V lookup: CDR1 MNHEY, CDR2 SMNVEV (reference sequence). This CDR3 region has 12 residues. Trimming cost V 3 bases and J 10 bases, with 7 bases left between them. The CDR3 loop reads CASSFSRSPLHF. The CDR3, as DNA: TGTGCCAGCAGTTTCTCCCGGTCACCCCTCCACTTT.

DNA of the CDR3: TGTGCCAGCAGCTTTGACAGGGCGGCCACTGAAGCTTTCTTT. Encoded protein: CASSFDRAATEAFF. The J gene is TRBJ1-1, the V gene TRBV5-4, with 7 bases that match TRBD1. CDR3 length equals 14 residues. With 2 bases clipped from V and 4 bases from J, the junction kept 5 bases outside the gene matches. Germline V gene lookup returns CDR1 SGHNT and CDR2 YYREEE (reference sequence).

The chain links TRBV6-5 to TRBJ1-5; D remains unclear. Germline V lookup: CDR1 MNHEY, CDR2 SVGAGI. This CDR3 is built from 14 residues. Trimming removed 0 bases from V and 8 bases from J, with 11 bases in between. The CDR3 bases are TGTGCCAGCAGTTACTCGGGATGGGAGAAGCCCCAGCATTTT. This gives the protein CASSYSGWEKPQHF.

V and J are TRBV5-1 and TRBJ2-7; possible D gene TRBD2, 6 bases. Trimming shortened V by 1 base and J by 2 bases, and 10 bases separated the two germline ends. Germline loops: CDR1 SGHRS, CDR2 YFSETQ. The CDR3 totals 14 residues. DNA for the CDR3: TGCGCCAGCAGCTTGTCAGGCGGGACCTACGAGCAGTACTTC. Translating gives CASSLSGGTYEQYF.